The present TCR beta chain was sequenced within a study of blood T cell repertoires in COVID-19. Study as a whole: The study drew acute and convalescent COVID-19 samples from the United States, Italy and Spain. Sample material is recorded as cDNA or gDNA derived from T cells, B-cell-depleted T cells, or PBMCs.

The repertoire was sequenced with immunoSEQ multiplex PCR; TCRdb's copy has only in-frame clones and lacks some. The repertoire includes about 140,000 clones, around nine tenths of them detected once, and more than 5% sits in the top ten. The receptor's source is a human donor in a cohort sampled during active COVID-19. Sequencing was carried out using peripheral blood.

The CDR3, as DNA: TGTGCCAGCAGTTTATACGCGACTACAAACTACAATGAGCAGTTCTTC. Its protein is CASSLYATTNYNEQFF. The chain recombines TRBV27 with TRBJ2-1, with D possibly being TRBD2 (5 bases). Germline V gene data show CDR1 as MNHEY and CDR2 as SMNVEV (reference sequence). The CDR3 sequence is 16 residues long. The germline V and J ends were trimmed by 1 base and 3 bases, with 13 bases remaining between them.